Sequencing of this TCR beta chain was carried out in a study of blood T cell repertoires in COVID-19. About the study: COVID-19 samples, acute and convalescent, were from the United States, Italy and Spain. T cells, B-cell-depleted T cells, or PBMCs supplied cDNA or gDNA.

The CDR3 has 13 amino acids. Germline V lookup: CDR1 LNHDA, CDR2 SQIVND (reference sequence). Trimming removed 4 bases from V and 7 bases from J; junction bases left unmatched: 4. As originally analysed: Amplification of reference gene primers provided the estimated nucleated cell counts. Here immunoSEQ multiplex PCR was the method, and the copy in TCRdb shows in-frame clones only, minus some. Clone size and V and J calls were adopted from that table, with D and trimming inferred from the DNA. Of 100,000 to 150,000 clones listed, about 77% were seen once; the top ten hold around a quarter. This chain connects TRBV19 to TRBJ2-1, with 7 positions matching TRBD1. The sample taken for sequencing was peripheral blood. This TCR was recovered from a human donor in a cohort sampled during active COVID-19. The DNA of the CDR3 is TGTGCCAGTAGTAGGACAGGCATGAATGAGCAGTTCTTC. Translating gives CASSRTGMNEQFF.